These 26 T cell receptor beta chains originate from one sample sequenced in a study of T cell repertoires in cytomegalovirus infection. TCRdb fed the reads into MiXCR, producing one record per CDR3 protein. The sample shows roughly 220,000 distinct CDR3 sequences, 35% to 45% of them seen only once. These receptors are not linked to any known antigen. The starting material was CD8+ T cells from cultured PBMCs, obtained from culture after CMV antigen stimulation. The source is a human donor in good health (CMV status not recorded). Some clones in this sample may be carry-over from other donors' samples.

This clonotype was seen a few times. The V and J genes are TRBV19 and TRBJ2-7; possibly TRBD2 for D (5 bases). The CDR3 spans 12 residues. V was shortened by 3 bases and J by 4 bases, with 7 bases between the two germline ends. Germline V gene data show CDR1 as LNHDA and CDR2 as SQIVND (reference sequence). The CDR3 coding sequence is TGTGCCAGTAGTATCGGAGGATACGAGCAGTACTTC. Protein sequence: CASSIGGYEQYF. Full variable domain (outside the CDR3, taken from reference TRBV19 and TRBJ2-7): DGGITQSPKYLFRKEGQNVTLSCEQNLNHDAMYWYRQDPGQGLRLIYYSQIVNDFQKGDIAEGYSVSREKKESFPLTVTSAQKNPTAFYLCASSIGGYEQYFGPGTRLTVT.

The sample holds many counts of this clonotype. The V gene is TRBV7-2, the J gene TRBJ1-1; tentative D call: TRBD1 (5 bases). Trimming shortened V by 5 bases and J by 3 bases, and 19 bases separated the two germline ends. The CDR3 consists of 16 residues. Germline CDR1 reads SGHTA; CDR2 reads FQGNSA. The CDR3 nucleotides are TGTGCCAGCAGCCCCCGGGACGAGGGGCGGGACACTGAAGCTTTCTTT. Encoded protein: CASSPRDEGRDTEAFF.

The chain uses TRBV28 and TRBJ2-7, with 10 bases lining up with TRBD1. This CDR3 is built from 17 residues. Germline CDR1 reads MDHEN; CDR2 reads SYDVKM. Germline trimming cut 6 bases from V and 2 bases from J; bases unmatched to any gene: 13. CDR3: CASSGIAGQGPAYEQYF. Here the CDR3 DNA reads TGTGCCAGCAGCGGAATCGCGGGACAGGGGCCCGCCTACGAGCAGTACTTC.

This clonotype was seen a handful of times. V is TRBV11-1 and J is TRBJ2-7; 9 bases map to TRBD2. Germline V gene data show CDR1 as SGHAT and CDR2 as FQDESV (reference sequence). With 5 bases clipped from V and 5 bases from J, the junction kept 7 bases outside the gene matches. This CDR3 contains 14 residues. The CDR3 DNA is TGTGCCAGCAGCCCAGCGGGAGGAGGGGACGAGCAGTACTTC. Protein product: CASSPAGGGDEQYF.

The chain uses TRBV20-1 and TRBJ2-1; D gene ambiguous. CDR3 length: 14 amino acids. Germline-derived CDR1 and CDR2 are DFQATT and SNEGSKA (reference sequence). Trimming took off 3 bases at V and 7 bases at J, with 16 bases between the two ends. The CDR3 spells CSASVPKEGNEQFF. The CDR3 bases are TGCAGTGCTAGTGTGCCGAAAGAAGGGAATGAGCAGTTCTTC.

This sequence joins TRBV27 and TRBJ1-5; D is unclear. CDR3 size: 14 residues. In germline, CDR1 is MNHEY, CDR2 SMNVEV (reference sequence). V was pared by 2 bases and J by 9 bases, with 14 bases between. The DNA of the CDR3 is TGTGCCAGCAGTTTAACTGGGATTAGAGGGCCCCAGCATTTT. Translation gives CASSLTGIRGPQHF.

This sequence joins TRBV7-8 and TRBJ2-2; D perhaps matches TRBD1 (6 bases). V was cut by 1 base and J by 4 bases, with 10 bases left in between. The CDR3 extends over 15 amino acids. Per germline, CDR1 SGHVS and CDR2 FQNEAQ. CDR3: CASSLEQGGTGELFF. The CDR3, as DNA: TGTGCCAGCAGCTTAGAACAGGGTGGCACCGGGGAGCTGTTTTTT.

In this sample, this clonotype turned up a few times. One end of the junction fails to match germline, which may point to a read error. The rearrangement links TRBV7-6 to TRBJ2-3, with TRBD2 identical over 8 bases. The germline V gene has CDR1 SGHVS and CDR2 FNYEAQ. CDR3 length: 19 residues. The CDR3 loop reads CASSLNLRRGESSTDTQYF. CDR3 bases: TGTGCTAGCAGCTTAAATCTAAGGCGGGGGGAGAGTTCGACAGATACGCAGTATTTT.

J is TRBJ2-1 and V is TRBV7-9; 8 nucleotides match TRBD1. Trimming cost V 2 bases and J 8 bases; bases outside gene matches: 5. Per the germline V gene, CDR1 is SEHNR and CDR2 is FQNEAQ (reference sequence). The CDR3 is made up of 14 amino acids. The CDR3 reads CASSLLTGDYEQFF. CDR3 coding DNA: TGTGCCAGCAGCTTACTGACAGGGGACTATGAGCAGTTCTTC.

This chain joins TRBV14 and TRBJ2-2; D remains unclear. This CDR3 is 14 amino acids long. Trimming left V 2 bases short and J 4 bases short, with 8 bases between. CDR1 and CDR2 (germline): SGHDN, FVKESK. The DNA of the CDR3 is TGTGCCAGCAGCCAAAGATTTCTCACCGGGGAGCTGTTTTTT. This sequence encodes CASSQRFLTGELFF.

This chain connects TRBV19 to TRBJ1-5, with 9 bases fitting TRBD1. CDR1 and CDR2 from the germline V gene are LNHDA and SQIVND (reference sequence). With 6 bases clipped from V and 6 bases from J, the junction kept 9 bases outside the gene matches. CDR3 length: 15 amino acids. The CDR3 reads CASSPGQGWSQPQHF. The CDR3 bases are TGTGCCAGTAGCCCGGGACAGGGATGGAGTCAGCCCCAGCATTTT.

This clonotype was seen a handful of times. A read error may account for a junction end that differs from germline. CDR3: CASNEIGESDTQYF. The CDR3 DNA follows: TGTGCCAGCAATGAAATCGGGGAATCAGATACGCAGTATTTT. This sequence joins TRBV6-1 and TRBJ2-3; D is perhaps TRBD2 (5 bases). This CDR3 has 14 amino acids. Germline CDR1 MNHNS, CDR2 SASEGT.

V and J are TRBV11-3 and TRBJ2-3; TRBD1 matches at 9 bases. The germline V gene has CDR1 SGHNT and CDR2 YENEEA. The J segment lost 8 bases and the V segment lost 4 bases, leaving 19 bases of the junction unmatched. The CDR3 covers 18 residues. Written as DNA, the CDR3 is TGTGCCAGCAGCTCCTACAGGGGGCGAGACGCAACCCCGGGTACGCAGTATTTT. Its translation is CASSSYRGRDATPGTQYF.

V usage is TRBV12-3 or TRBV12-4 and J usage is TRBJ1-6, with 7 bases fitting TRBD1. V was pared by 11 bases and J by 6 bases, with 7 bases of the junction left unmatched. The CDR3 consists of 13 residues. CDR3 sequence (DNA): TGTGCCGGGCGACAGGGTATTAATTCACCCCTCCACTTT. Translating it yields CAGRQGINSPLHF.

There are many counts of this clonotype. J is TRBJ2-7 and V is TRBV7-2, with 8 positions matching TRBD1. Germline CDR1 reads SGHTA; CDR2 reads FQGNSA. J was trimmed by 5 bases and V by 7 bases; bases with no gene match: 13. This CDR3 has 15 residues. The CDR3 DNA is TGTGCCAGCACCCAAGCCGGGACAGGCAGCCACGAGCAGTACTTC. It codes for CASTQAGTGSHEQYF.

This clonotype was counted at least ten times. The gene calls are TRBV18 and TRBJ1-4; the D gene is possibly TRBD1 (5 bases). V lost 3 bases to trimming and J lost 7 bases, with 18 bases between them. CDR3 size: 16 residues. Per the germline V gene, CDR1 is KGHSH and CDR2 is LQKENI. This chain's CDR3 is CASSPSAGGRGEKLFF. The DNA of the CDR3 is TGTGCCAGCTCACCTTCGGCCGGGGGAAGGGGTGAAAAACTGTTTTTT.

The V call is TRBV3-1, the J call TRBJ2-3; D is possibly TRBD2 (7 bases). The CDR3 is made up of 16 amino acids. CDR1 and CDR2 from the germline V gene are LGHDT and YNNKEL (reference sequence). Trimming took off 0 bases at V and 5 bases at J, with 15 bases between the two ends. CDR3 bases: TGTGCCAGCAGCCAAGATCTCGGGGGGCTTGAAGATACGCAGTATTTT. Translating it yields CASSQDLGGLEDTQYF.

This clonotype was picked up many times. V is TRBV7-8 and J is TRBJ2-1; 8 bases match TRBD1. This CDR3 region has 15 residues. Germline-derived CDR1 and CDR2 are SGHVS and FQNEAQ. With V trimmed by 5 bases and J by 6 bases, 9 bases remained unmatched. The CDR3 coding sequence is TGTGCCAGCAGCCTAGGACAGGGAATAAGCAATGAGCAGTTCTTC. The encoded protein is CASSLGQGISNEQFF.

In DNA, the CDR3 is TGCAGCGTTGTAGCCGGGGGGTACGAGCAGTACTTC. It codes for CSVVAGGYEQYF. This sequence joins TRBV29-1 and TRBJ2-7; 7 positions match TRBD2. This CDR3 has 12 amino acids. The germline CDR1 and CDR2 sequences are SQVTM and ANQGSEA. The V and J ends lost 4 bases and 4 bases, in that order; junction bases with no gene match: 4.

The table lists this clonotype with a few counts. The chain joins TRBV27 to TRBJ1-1; D unclear. V lost 8 bases to trimming and J lost 5 bases, with 6 bases between them. The CDR3 contains 10 residues. Germline values: CDR1 MNHEY, CDR2 SMNVEV (reference sequence). The CDR3 nucleotides are TGTGCCAGCGGATCAACTGAAGCTTTCTTT. This translates into CASGSTEAFF.

There are many counts of this clonotype. This chain connects TRBV11-3 to TRBJ2-7; perhaps TRBD2 as D (6 bases). Per germline, CDR1 SGHNT and CDR2 YENEEA. Trimming shortened V by 0 bases and J by 0 bases, and 9 bases separated the two germline ends. This CDR3 is built from 15 residues. CDR3 amino acids: CASSLDAGSSYEQYF. As DNA, the CDR3 is TGTGCCAGCAGCTTAGATGCGGGATCCTCCTACGAGCAGTACTTC.

This chain links TRBV7-8 with TRBJ2-5; 8 bases agree with TRBD2. The germline gives CDR1 SGHVS, CDR2 FQNEAQ. Trimming removed 4 bases from V and 2 bases from J; junction bases left unmatched: 15. CDR3 length equals 18 residues. The CDR3, as DNA: TGTGCCAGCAGCTCCGAAGGTTTCCAGCGGGGGATACAAGAGACCCAGTACTTC. This gives the protein CASSSEGFQRGIQETQYF.

The DNA of the CDR3 is TGCAGTGCTAGGGCGCGGCATAGCAATCAGCCCCAGCATTTT. Protein product: CSARARHSNQPQHF. V is TRBV20-1 and J is TRBJ1-5; no clear D. From germline, CDR1 is DFQATT and CDR2 SNEGSKA (reference sequence). The CDR3 is made up of 14 amino acids. Trimming pared 3 bases from V and 0 bases from J, leaving 9 bases between.

The chain recombines TRBV9 with TRBJ1-1; 9 bases are a match to TRBD1. The CDR3 extends over 15 amino acids. CDR1 is SGDLS, CDR2 YYNGEE, per germline. After removal of 5 bases from V and 4 bases from J, the junction contained 9 bases not matched to a gene. The CDR3, as DNA: TGTGCCAGCAGTGAGGTAGGGACAGGGAGCACTGAAGCTTTCTTT. It encodes CASSEVGTGSTEAFF.

This clonotype was seen a handful of times. This chain connects TRBV27 to TRBJ2-4; D gene unclear. Deletions cut 5 bases from V and 0 bases from J, with 5 bases between. CDR3 size: 13 residues. Germline lookup yields CDR1 MNHEY and CDR2 SMNVEV (reference sequence). The CDR3: CASSLRAKNIQYF. CDR3 in DNA: TGTGCCAGCAGTCTACGAGCCAAAAACATTCAGTACTTC.

The CDR3 loop is CARKGTGSDAYGYTF. The CDR3, as DNA: TGTGCCAGAAAGGGGACAGGGTCCGACGCCTATGGCTACACCTTC. The chain has TRBV25-1 and TRBJ1-2, with 9 positions matching TRBD1. Trimming removed 9 bases from V and 4 bases from J; junction bases left unmatched: 12. Germline-derived CDR1 and CDR2 are MGHDK and SYGVNS. The CDR3 is 15 amino acids.